The 10 T cell receptor beta chains given below trace back to one sample, sequenced in a study of OX40 agonist ivuxolimab in advanced cancers. The data were produced by immunoSEQ multiplex PCR, yet TCRdb's version contains in-frame clones alone and is incomplete. The table includes under 100,000 clones, over 80% detected once. Sequencing used CD4+ or CD8+ T cells sorted from blood, obtained in a trial of the OX40 agonist ivuxolimab. The receptors were sampled from an adult with an advanced solid tumor such as melanoma, head and neck, liver or kidney cancer.

V and J are TRBV7-3 and TRBJ2-6; either TRBD1 or TRBD2 may fit D (5 bases each). Per germline, CDR1 SGHTA and CDR2 FQGTGA. Trimming left V 5 bases short and J 0 bases short, with 17 bases between. The CDR3 covers 18 residues. The CDR3 DNA sequence: TGTGCCAGCAGCGTCCCGGGACGGACGAGCTCTGGGGCCAACGTCCTGACTTTC. This sequence encodes CASSVPGRTSSGANVLTF.

This clone was seen just once. The gene calls are TRBV4-2 and TRBJ1-4; D not certain. V gave up 0 bases and J gave up 0 bases, with 11 bases separating them. The CDR3 runs 17 residues. Germline values: CDR1 LGHNA, CDR2 YNFKEQ. The CDR3 DNA is TGTGCCAGCAGCCAAGACGCAAGCCTTTCAACTAATGAAAAACTGTTTTTT. It specifies CASSQDASLSTNEKLFF.

This chain links TRBV19 with TRBJ1-5; D call uncertain. Germline V lookup: CDR1 LNHDA, CDR2 SQIVND (reference sequence). V was shortened by 1 base and J by 5 bases, with 15 bases between the two germline ends. This CDR3 region has 16 residues. CDR3 residues: CASSIVRTVRDQPQHF. CDR3 sequence (DNA): TGTGCCAGTAGTATAGTAAGGACGGTAAGGGATCAGCCCCAGCATTTT.

The CDR3 protein is CASLSTGSVNTEAFF. Here the CDR3 DNA reads TGTGCCAGCCTATCGACAGGGTCTGTGAACACTGAAGCTTTCTTT. V is TRBV6-6 and J is TRBJ1-1; TRBD1 aligns across 7 bases. With V trimmed by 8 bases and J by 0 bases, 9 bases remained unmatched. Germline V gene sequence: CDR1 MNHNY, CDR2 SVGAGI (reference sequence). The CDR3 contains 15 residues.

This chain joins TRBV6-4 and TRBJ2-3; D is possibly TRBD2 (6 bases). The germline V gene encodes CDR1 MRHNA and CDR2 SNTAGT. V shed 6 bases and J shed 2 bases, with 9 bases lying between them. This CDR3 contains 13 residues. The CDR3 DNA follows: TGTGCCAGCAGCGCGGGATTCACAGATACGCAGTATTTT. It is translated as CASSAGFTDTQYF.

The chain joins TRBV7-6 to TRBJ2-2; no firm D call. Trimming took 1 base from V and 4 from J, leaving 7 bases between them. Looked up from germline, CDR1 is SGHVS and CDR2 is FNYEAQ. The CDR3 spans 14 residues. The DNA of the CDR3 is TGTGCCAGCAGCTTAGGACGGAGCACCGGGGAGCTGTTTTTT. It yields the protein CASSLGRSTGELFF.

The CDR3 loop is CASSLGQGLNEKLFF. DNA for the CDR3: TGTGCCAGCAGTTTAGGGCAGGGGCTTAATGAAAAACTGTTTTTT. The chain carries TRBV27 and TRBJ1-4; maybe TRBD1 (6 bases). Between the trimmed V and J ends, which lost 2 bases and 4 bases, there was a span of 11 bases. Germline V gene sequence: CDR1 MNHEY, CDR2 SMNVEV (reference sequence). The CDR3 extends over 15 amino acids.

The chain combines TRBV9 with TRBJ2-1, with 8 bases aligning to TRBD2. The CDR3 runs 16 residues. Unmatched junction bases numbered 10, after V lost 0 bases and J lost 8 bases. Germline-derived CDR1 and CDR2 are SGDLS and YYNGEE. DNA for the CDR3: TGTGCCAGCAGCGTAGTTGGTGCGGGAGGTTGGGATGAGCAGTTCTTC. Its protein is CASSVVGAGGWDEQFF.

The J gene is TRBJ2-1, the V gene TRBV18, with TRBD2 matching 9 bases. The germline CDR1 and CDR2 sequences are KGHSH and LQKENI. After removal of 0 bases from V and 3 bases from J, the junction contained 6 bases not matched to a gene. The CDR3 spans 17 residues. CDR3: CASSPPPGLAVYNEQFF. DNA of the CDR3: TGTGCCAGCTCACCACCGCCGGGACTAGCAGTCTACAATGAGCAGTTCTTC.

This rearrangement joins TRBV14 to TRBJ1-1; no definite D call. This CDR3 spans 15 amino acids. CDR1 and CDR2 (germline): SGHDN, FVKESK. Trimming took off 1 base at V and 5 bases at J, with 14 bases between the two ends. CDR3 residues: CASSQVGMGQTEAFF. CDR3 nucleotides: TGTGCCAGCAGCCAAGTCGGAATGGGTCAAACTGAAGCTTTCTTT. The full variable domain, in which reference TRBV14 and TRBJ1-1 provide the parts outside the CDR3, is EAGVTQFPSHSVIEKGQTVTLRCDPISGHDNLYWYRRVMGKEIKFLLHFVKESKQDESGMPNNRFLAERTGGTYSTLKVQPAELEDSGVYFCASSQVGMGQTEAFFGQGTRLTVV.